This T cell receptor beta chain was recorded in a study of cytomegalovirus exposure and HLA in healthy donors. Study context: Later analysis reported that the approximately 120 validation repertoires shared the platform of the approximately 670 first-cohort repertoires. General study results and limits: In the approximately 120 validation repertoires, a later analysis found that first-cohort TCR clusters tended to co-occur.

Sequenced by immunoSEQ multiplex PCR; TCRdb stores in-frame clones only, minus some. The sample has 110,000 or so clones; roughly 82% are singletons. V dropped 1 base and J dropped 2 bases, with 9 bases sitting between them. This CDR3 has 14 residues. From germline, CDR1 is LNHNV and CDR2 YYDKDF (reference sequence). In the case of this clone: Its antigen is currently unknown.

This sequence joins TRBV15 and TRBJ2-7, with D possibly TRBD2 on 6 matching bases. The clonotype originates from a man aged 18-30 years in good health and CMV-seronegative. The sequenced sample consisted of PBMCs. This CDR3 is CATSRAPGAYEQYF. The CDR3 DNA follows: TGTGCCACCAGCAGAGCCCCGGGGGCCTACGAGCAGTACTTC. Full variable domain (outside the CDR3, taken from reference TRBV15 and TRBJ2-7): DAMVIQNPRYQVTQFGKPVTLSCSQTLNHNVMYWYQQKSSQAPKLLFHYYDKDFNNEADTPDNFQSRRPNTSFCFLDIRSPGLGDTAMYLCATSRAPGAYEQYFGPGTRLTVT.